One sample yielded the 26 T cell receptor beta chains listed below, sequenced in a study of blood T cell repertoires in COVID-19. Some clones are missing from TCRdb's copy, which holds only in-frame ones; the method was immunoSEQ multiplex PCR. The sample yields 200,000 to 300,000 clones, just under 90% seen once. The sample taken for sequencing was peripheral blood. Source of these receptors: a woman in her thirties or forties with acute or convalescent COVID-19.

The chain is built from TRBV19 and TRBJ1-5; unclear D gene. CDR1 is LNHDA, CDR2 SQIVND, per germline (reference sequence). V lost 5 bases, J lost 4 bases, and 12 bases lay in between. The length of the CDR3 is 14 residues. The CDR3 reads CASSLWESNQPQHF. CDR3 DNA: TGTGCCAGTAGTCTTTGGGAGTCAAATCAGCCCCAGCATTTT.

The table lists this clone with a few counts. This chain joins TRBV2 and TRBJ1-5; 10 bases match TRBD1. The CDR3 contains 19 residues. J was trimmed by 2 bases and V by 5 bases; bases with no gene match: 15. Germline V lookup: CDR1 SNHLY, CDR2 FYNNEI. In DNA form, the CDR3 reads TGTGCCAGCAGTACCCCGGGACAGGGGACTTTGAGGGGCAATCAGCCCCAGCATTTT. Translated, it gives CASSTPGQGTLRGNQPQHF.

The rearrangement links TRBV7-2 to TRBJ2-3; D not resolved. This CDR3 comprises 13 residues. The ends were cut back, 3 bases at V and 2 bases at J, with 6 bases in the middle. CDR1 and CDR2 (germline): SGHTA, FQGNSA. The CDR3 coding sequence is TGTGCCAGCAGCTTGGAGCACACAGATACGCAGTATTTT. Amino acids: CASSLEHTDTQYF.

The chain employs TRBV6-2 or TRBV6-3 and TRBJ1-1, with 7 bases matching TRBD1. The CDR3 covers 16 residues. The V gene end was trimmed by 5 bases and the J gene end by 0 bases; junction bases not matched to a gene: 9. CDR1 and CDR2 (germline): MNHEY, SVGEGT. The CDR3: CASSRQGGSLNTEAFF. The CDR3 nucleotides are TGTGCCAGCAGTCGACAGGGTGGTTCCCTGAACACTGAAGCTTTCTTT.

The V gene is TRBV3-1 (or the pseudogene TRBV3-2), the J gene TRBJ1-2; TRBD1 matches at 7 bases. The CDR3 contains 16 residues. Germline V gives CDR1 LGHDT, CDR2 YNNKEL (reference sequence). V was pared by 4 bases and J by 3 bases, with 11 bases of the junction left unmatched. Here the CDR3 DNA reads TGTGCCAGCAGCCCTCAGTTGGGACAGCTCCACTATGGCTACACCTTC. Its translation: CASSPQLGQLHYGYTF.

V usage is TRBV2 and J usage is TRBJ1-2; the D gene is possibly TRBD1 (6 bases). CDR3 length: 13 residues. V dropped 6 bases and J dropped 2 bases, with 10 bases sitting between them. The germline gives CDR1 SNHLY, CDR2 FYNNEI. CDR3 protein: CASSSTGNYGYTF. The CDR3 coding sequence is TGTGCCAGCAGCTCGACAGGAAACTATGGCTACACCTTC.

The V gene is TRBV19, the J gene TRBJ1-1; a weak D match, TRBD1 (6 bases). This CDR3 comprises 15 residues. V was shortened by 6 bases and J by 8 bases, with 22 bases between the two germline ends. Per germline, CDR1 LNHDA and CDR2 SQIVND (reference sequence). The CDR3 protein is CASRQIRDIMQEAFF. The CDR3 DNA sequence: TGTGCCAGTAGGCAAATCCGGGACATAATGCAGGAAGCTTTCTTT.

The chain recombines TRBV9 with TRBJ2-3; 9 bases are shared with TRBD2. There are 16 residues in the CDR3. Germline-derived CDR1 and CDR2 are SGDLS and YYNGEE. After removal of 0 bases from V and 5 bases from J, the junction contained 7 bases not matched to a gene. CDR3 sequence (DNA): TGTGCCAGCAGCGTAGCGGCGCGGGGGGGCCGAGATACGCAGTATTTT. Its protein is CASSVAARGGRDTQYF.

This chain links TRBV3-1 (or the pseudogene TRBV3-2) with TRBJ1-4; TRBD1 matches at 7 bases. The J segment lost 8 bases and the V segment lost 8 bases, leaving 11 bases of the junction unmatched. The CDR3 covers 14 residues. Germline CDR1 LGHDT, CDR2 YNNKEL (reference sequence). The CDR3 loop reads CASADRETREKLFF. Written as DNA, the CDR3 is TGTGCCAGCGCCGACAGGGAGACTCGGGAAAAACTGTTTTTT.

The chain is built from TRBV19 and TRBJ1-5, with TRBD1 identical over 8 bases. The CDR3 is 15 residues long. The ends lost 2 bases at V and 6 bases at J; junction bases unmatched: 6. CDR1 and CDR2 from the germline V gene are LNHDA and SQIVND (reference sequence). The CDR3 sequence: CASSINPGGSQPQHF. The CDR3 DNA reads TGTGCCAGTAGTATAAACCCAGGGGGCTCTCAGCCCCAGCATTTT.

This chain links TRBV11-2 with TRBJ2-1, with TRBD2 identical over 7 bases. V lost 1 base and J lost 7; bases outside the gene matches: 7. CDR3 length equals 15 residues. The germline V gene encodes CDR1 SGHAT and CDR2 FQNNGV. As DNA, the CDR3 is TGTGCCAGCAGCTTAGGCGTCGGACTAGAAAATGAGCAGTTCTTC. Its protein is CASSLGVGLENEQFF.

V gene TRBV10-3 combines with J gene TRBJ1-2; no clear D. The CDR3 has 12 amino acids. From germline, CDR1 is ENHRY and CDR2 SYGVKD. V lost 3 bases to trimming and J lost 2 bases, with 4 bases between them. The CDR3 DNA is TGTGCCATCAGTGACCGGAACTATGGCTACACCTTC. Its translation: CAISDRNYGYTF.

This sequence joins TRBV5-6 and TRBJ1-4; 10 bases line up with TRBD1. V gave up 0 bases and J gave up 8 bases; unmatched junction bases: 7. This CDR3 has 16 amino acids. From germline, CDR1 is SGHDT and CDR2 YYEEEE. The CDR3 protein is CASSLALTGGEEKLFF. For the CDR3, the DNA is TGTGCCAGCAGCTTGGCTTTGACAGGGGGCGAGGAAAAACTGTTTTTT.

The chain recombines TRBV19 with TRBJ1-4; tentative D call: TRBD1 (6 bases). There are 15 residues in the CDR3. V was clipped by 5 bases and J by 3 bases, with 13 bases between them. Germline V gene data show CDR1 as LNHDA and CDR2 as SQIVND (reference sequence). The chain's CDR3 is CASSDTGSPNEKLFF. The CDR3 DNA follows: TGTGCCAGTAGTGATACAGGGAGCCCTAATGAAAAACTGTTTTTT.

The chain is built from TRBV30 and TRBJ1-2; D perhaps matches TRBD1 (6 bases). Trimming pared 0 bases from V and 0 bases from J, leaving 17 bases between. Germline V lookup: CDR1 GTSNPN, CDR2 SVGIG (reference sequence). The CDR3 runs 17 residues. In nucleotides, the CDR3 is TGTGCCTGGAGTGTTGGGGTCAGGGGCTTAGCTAACTATGGCTACACCTTC. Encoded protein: CAWSVGVRGLANYGYTF.

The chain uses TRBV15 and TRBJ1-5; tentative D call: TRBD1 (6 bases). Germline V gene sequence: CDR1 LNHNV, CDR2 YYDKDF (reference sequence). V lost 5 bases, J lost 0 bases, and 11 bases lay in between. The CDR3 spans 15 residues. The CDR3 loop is CATSGQIYSNQPQHF. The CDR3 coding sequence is TGTGCCACCAGCGGACAGATTTATAGCAATCAGCCCCAGCATTTT.

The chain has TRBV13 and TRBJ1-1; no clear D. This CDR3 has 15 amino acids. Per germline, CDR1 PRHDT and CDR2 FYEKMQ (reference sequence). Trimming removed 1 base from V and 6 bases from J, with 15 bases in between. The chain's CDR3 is CASSLDRALRAEAFF. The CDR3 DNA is TGTGCCAGCAGCTTAGATCGGGCTCTGAGGGCTGAAGCTTTCTTT.

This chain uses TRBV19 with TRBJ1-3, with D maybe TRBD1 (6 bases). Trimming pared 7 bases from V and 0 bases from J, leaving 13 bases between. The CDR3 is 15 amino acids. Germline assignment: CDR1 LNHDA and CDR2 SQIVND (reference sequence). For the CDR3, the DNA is TGTGCCAGTATCCGGACAGTAAGCTCTGGAAACACCATATATTTT. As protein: CASIRTVSSGNTIYF.

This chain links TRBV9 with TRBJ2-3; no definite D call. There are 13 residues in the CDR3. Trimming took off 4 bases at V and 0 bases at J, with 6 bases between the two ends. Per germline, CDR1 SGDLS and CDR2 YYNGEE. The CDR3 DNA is TGTGCCAGCAGCCCCCAAAGCACAGATACGCAGTATTTT. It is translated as CASSPQSTDTQYF.

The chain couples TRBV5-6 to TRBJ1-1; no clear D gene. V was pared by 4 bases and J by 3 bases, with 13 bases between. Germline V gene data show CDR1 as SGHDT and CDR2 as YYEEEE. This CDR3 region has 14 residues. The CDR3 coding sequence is TGTGCCAGCAGCCGACGCCCCGGGGACACTGAAGCTTTCTTT. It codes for CASSRRPGDTEAFF.

In nucleotides, the CDR3 is TGTGCCACCAGTGATTTTAACGGGGGTCCTATAACTGGCTACACCTTC. Translated, it gives CATSDFNGGPITGYTF. This chain links TRBV24-1 with TRBJ1-2, with a possible D match to TRBD1 (5 bases). The CDR3 has 16 amino acids. Between the trimmed V and J ends, which lost 1 base and 7 bases, there was a span of 18 bases. Germline V lookup: CDR1 KGHDR, CDR2 SFDVKD.

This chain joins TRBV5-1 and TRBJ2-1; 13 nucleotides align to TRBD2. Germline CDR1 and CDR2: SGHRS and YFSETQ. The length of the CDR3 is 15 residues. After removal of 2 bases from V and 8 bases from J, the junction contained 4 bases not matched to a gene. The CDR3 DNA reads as TGCGCCAGCAGCTTTACTAGCGGGGGGGCTTATGAGCAGTTCTTC. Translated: CASSFTSGGAYEQFF.

CDR3 sequence (DNA): TGTGCCAGCAGCGACAGACTTACAACTAATGAAAAACTGTTTTTT. Translation gives CASSDRLTTNEKLFF. The genes are TRBV5-8 and TRBJ1-4, with D maybe TRBD1 (5 bases). The length of the CDR3 is 15 residues. With 4 bases removed from V and 0 bases from J, the gap between germline ends came to 10 bases. Germline CDR1 SGHTS, CDR2 YDEGEE.

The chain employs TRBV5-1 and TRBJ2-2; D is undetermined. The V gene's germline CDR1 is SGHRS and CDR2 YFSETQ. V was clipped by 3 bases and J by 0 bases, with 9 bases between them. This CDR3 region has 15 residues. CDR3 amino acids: CASSSQTPNTGELFF. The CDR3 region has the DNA TGCGCCAGCAGCTCCCAGACACCGAACACCGGGGAGCTGTTTTTT. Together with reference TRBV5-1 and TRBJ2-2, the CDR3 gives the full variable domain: KAGVTQTPRYLIKTRGQQVTLSCSPISGHRSVSWYQQTPGQGLQFLFEYFSETQRNKGNFPGRFSGRQFSNSRSEMNVSTLELGDSALYLCASSSQTPNTGELFFGEGSRLTVL.

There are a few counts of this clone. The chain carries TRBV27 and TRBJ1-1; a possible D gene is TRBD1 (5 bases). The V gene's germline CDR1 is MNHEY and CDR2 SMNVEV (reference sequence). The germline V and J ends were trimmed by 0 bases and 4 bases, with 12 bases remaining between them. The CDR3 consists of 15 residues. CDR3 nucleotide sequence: TGTGCCAGCAGTTTATCTCCCCTAAGGGGCACTGAAGCTTTCTTT. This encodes CASSLSPLRGTEAFF.

CDR3 sequence (DNA): TGTGCCAGCTCAGGGGCAAACAATGAGCAGTTCTTC. Translation gives CASSGANNEQFF. The J gene is TRBJ2-1, the V gene TRBV18; tentative D call: TRBD1 (5 bases). Looked up from germline, CDR1 is KGHSH and CDR2 is LQKENI. V was cut by 5 bases and J by 5 bases, with 7 bases left in between. CDR3 length: 12 amino acids.